This passage covers 4 T cell receptor beta chains from one sample sequenced in a study of CD8+ T cells in alopecia areata. After isolation, RNA underwent reverse transcription to generate cDNA as the sequencing template. The assay was immunoSEQ multiplex PCR, and TCRdb's table has in-frame clones only and misses some. The sample consists of approximately 200,000 clones, roughly three fifths of them appearing once. Indicated treatment: oral pan-JAK inhibitor, 5-10 mg twice daily. This specimen consisted of CD4+ T cells sorted from blood, obtained at week 4, from a patient treated with tofacitinib. The receptors stem from a human donor with alopecia areata.

V and J are TRBV7-3 and TRBJ1-1; maybe TRBD1 (5 bases). V was cut by 5 bases and J by 5 bases, with 18 bases left in between. Germline V gene sequence: CDR1 SGHTA, CDR2 FQGTGA. This CDR3 comprises 15 residues. CDR3 DNA sequence: TGTGCCAGCAGCCCCACCTCGGGGGGGATGACTGAAGCTTTCTTT. Its protein is CASSPTSGGMTEAFF.

V usage is TRBV10-3 and J usage is TRBJ1-1; D is ambiguous. CDR1 is ENHRY, CDR2 SYGVKD, per germline. Trimming cost V 0 bases and J 8 bases, with 7 bases left between them. The length of the CDR3 is 12 residues. CDR3 DNA: TGTGCCATCAGTGAGTCCGGCAGGGAAGCTTTCTTT. It is translated as CAISESGREAFF.

The chain couples TRBV9 to TRBJ1-3; no definite D call. Germline V gene sequence: CDR1 SGDLS, CDR2 YYNGEE. V lost 6 bases, J lost 0 bases, and 10 bases lay in between. The CDR3 covers 14 residues. CDR3: CASKAGSSGNTIYF. Written as DNA, the CDR3 is TGTGCCAGCAAAGCAGGAAGCTCTGGAAACACCATATATTTT.

The gene calls are TRBV11-2 and TRBJ2-7, with unresolved D. Trimming left V 5 bases short and J 0 bases short, with 11 bases between. There are 14 residues in the CDR3. In germline, CDR1 is SGHAT, CDR2 FQNNGV. The CDR3 DNA follows: TGTGCCAGCAGCCCCCGATTCCGCTCCTACGAGCAGTACTTC. This gives the protein CASSPRFRSYEQYF.